These 17 T cell receptor beta chains originate from one sample sequenced in a study of T cell changes during pregnancy in multiple sclerosis. Using immunoSEQ multiplex PCR, the repertoire was profiled, and TCRdb retains in-frame clones only, with some absent. The data contain under 50,000 clones, approximately 92% of them singletons. The input for sequencing was CD8+ T cells from peripheral blood mononuclear cells, taken after pregnancy. These receptors originate from a female donor with multiple sclerosis, enrolled in a pregnancy study.

The genes are TRBV30 and TRBJ2-3; 10 bases are shared with TRBD2. The trim removed 2 bases at V and 5 bases at J, leaving 10 bases unmatched. This CDR3 contains 16 residues. The germline gives CDR1 GTSNPN, CDR2 SVGIG (reference sequence). The CDR3, as DNA: TGTGCCTGGAGTCTTGTTAGCGGGAGGCTTGTAGATACGCAGTATTTT. Its protein is CAWSLVSGRLVDTQYF.

This chain connects TRBV27 to TRBJ2-7, with 8 bases identical to TRBD1. This CDR3 is 13 amino acids long. Germline V lookup: CDR1 MNHEY, CDR2 SMNVEV (reference sequence). Losses at the gene ends were 5 bases for V and 6 bases for J; bases not matched to a gene: 6. The CDR3 DNA sequence: TGTGCCAGCAGTAGGCAGGGGGCGGTCGAGCAGTACTTC. Protein product: CASSRQGAVEQYF.

In DNA form, the CDR3 reads TGTGCCAGCAGCACATCCCAGGGGGTCGCCTACGAGCAGTACTTC. It encodes CASSTSQGVAYEQYF. The chain combines TRBV7-2 with TRBJ2-7; TRBD1 matches 7 bases. The V segment lost 5 bases and the J segment 2 bases; nucleotides outside the gene matches: 9. Looked up from germline, CDR1 is SGHTA and CDR2 is FQGNSA. The CDR3 covers 15 residues.

The rearrangement links TRBV7-6 to TRBJ2-7; the D gene is possibly TRBD1 (6 bases). Looked up from germline, CDR1 is SGHVS and CDR2 is FNYEAQ. Trimming cost V 5 bases and J 5 bases, with 13 bases left between them. This CDR3 comprises 13 residues. Here the CDR3 DNA reads TGTGCCAGCAGCGCCCGCAGGGGCAACGAGCAGTACTTC. It specifies CASSARRGNEQYF.

This clone was picked up one time. This chain links TRBV7-3 with TRBJ2-1, with TRBD2 matching 10 bases. V gave up 3 bases and J gave up 5 bases; unmatched junction bases: 7. Germline V gene lookup returns CDR1 SGHTA and CDR2 FQGTGA. There are 16 residues in the CDR3. CDR3 nucleotide sequence: TGTGCCAGCAGCTTGTATACTAGCGGGGTAAACAATGAGCAGTTCTTC. It codes for CASSLYTSGVNNEQFF.

This chain joins TRBV4-3 and TRBJ1-1; no reliable D call. This CDR3 is built from 15 residues. The V gene's germline CDR1 is LGHNA and CDR2 YSLEER. Trimming left V 0 bases short and J 7 bases short, with 15 bases between. The CDR3 coding sequence is TGCGCCAGCAGCCAAGATTGGAGCAGTAGAGGTGAAGCTTTCTTT. This gives the protein CASSQDWSSRGEAFF.

The gene calls are TRBV18 and TRBJ1-2, with 8 bases matching TRBD1. Germline V gene sequence: CDR1 KGHSH, CDR2 LQKENI. This CDR3 region has 14 residues. Trimming cost V 3 bases and J 4 bases; bases outside gene matches: 4. As DNA, the CDR3 is TGTGCCAGCTCACCGGGGACAGGCCCCTATGGCTACACCTTC. Its translation is CASSPGTGPYGYTF.

The chain employs TRBV6-1 and TRBJ2-7; 8 bases match TRBD1. Germline trimming cut 5 bases from V and 2 bases from J; bases unmatched to any gene: 2. The length of the CDR3 is 13 residues. Germline V CDR1 and CDR2: MNHNS, SASEGT. The DNA of the CDR3 is TGTGCCAGCAGTACAGGGGGTACCTACGAGCAGTACTTC. This gives the protein CASSTGGTYEQYF.

The chain combines TRBV19 with TRBJ2-3; weak D call: TRBD2 (5 bases). The CDR3 covers 13 residues. The germline V gene has CDR1 LNHDA and CDR2 SQIVND (reference sequence). Trimming left V 7 bases short and J 1 base short, with 9 bases between. CDR3 sequence (DNA): TGTGCCAGTAACCCCGGGGGCACAGATACGCAGTATTTT. It codes for CASNPGGTDTQYF.

The chain carries TRBV4-1 and TRBJ2-1, with 10 positions matching TRBD2. The CDR3 is made up of 15 amino acids. The germline gives CDR1 MGHRA, CDR2 YSYEKL. The trim removed 1 base at V and 6 bases at J, leaving 3 bases unmatched. The CDR3 here is CASSQGEREGNEQFF. Here the CDR3 DNA reads TGCGCCAGCAGCCAAGGGGAGCGGGAGGGCAATGAGCAGTTCTTC.

The chain recombines TRBV19 with TRBJ1-5, with TRBD1 matching 7 bases. The ends lost 3 bases at V and 14 bases at J; junction bases unmatched: 4. The CDR3 has 11 residues. CDR1 and CDR2 from the germline V gene are LNHDA and SQIVND (reference sequence). CDR3 sequence: CASSIGQEKHF. In DNA, the CDR3 is TGTGCCAGTAGTATTGGACAGGAAAAGCATTTT.

The chain carries TRBV7-3 and TRBJ2-1; TRBD2 matches at 8 bases. The V segment lost 8 bases and the J segment 4 bases; nucleotides outside the gene matches: 10. There are 15 residues in the CDR3. Per germline, CDR1 SGHTA and CDR2 FQGTGA. The CDR3 nucleotides are TGTGCCAGCCGAAGTAGAAGCGGGGGATACAATGAGCAGTTCTTC. This encodes CASRSRSGGYNEQFF.

This rearrangement joins TRBV2 to TRBJ1-3, with D perhaps matching TRBD1 (5 bases). The germline V gene has CDR1 SNHLY and CDR2 FYNNEI. Trimming stripped 6 bases from V and 6 bases from J, with 15 bases between. The CDR3 runs 14 residues. CDR3 sequence: CASRSGVIANTIYF. The CDR3, as DNA: TGTGCCAGCAGGTCGGGGGTTATAGCAAACACCATATATTTT.

The sample holds a few counts of this clone. The rearrangement uses TRBV7-9 and TRBJ2-7; 7 nucleotides match TRBD1. The ends lost 5 bases at V and 1 base at J; junction bases unmatched: 5. CDR3 size: 14 residues. Germline assignment: CDR1 SEHNR and CDR2 FQNEAQ (reference sequence). The CDR3 region is CASSHGTVSYEQYF. CDR3 bases: TGTGCCAGCAGCCATGGGACAGTTTCCTACGAGCAGTACTTC.

The chain links TRBV25-1 to TRBJ2-7; a possible D gene is TRBD1 (5 bases). V was shortened by 3 bases and J by 3 bases, with 9 bases between the two germline ends. The CDR3 has 13 amino acids. Germline-derived CDR1 and CDR2 are MGHDK and SYGVNS. CDR3 protein: CASSETAHYEQYF. The CDR3, as DNA: TGTGCCAGCAGTGAGACAGCCCACTACGAGCAGTACTTC.

The J gene is TRBJ2-7, the V gene TRBV2; 8 bases are shared with TRBD1. Germline-derived CDR1 and CDR2 are SNHLY and FYNNEI. The CDR3 is made up of 14 amino acids. Trimming at V came to 2 bases and at J to 1 base, leaving 1 base not matched to a gene. The CDR3 DNA sequence: TGTGCCAGCAGTGAACAGGGGGCTTCCTACGAGCAGTACTTC. Its protein product is CASSEQGASYEQYF.

The table lists this clone with a count of one. The V and J genes are TRBV5-4 and TRBJ2-7; possible D gene TRBD2, 8 bases. The CDR3 runs to 16 residues. Looked up from germline, CDR1 is SGHNT and CDR2 is YYREEE (reference sequence). Trimming stripped 4 bases from V and 5 bases from J, with 22 bases between. This CDR3 is CASSQGGAGGSDEQYF. CDR3 in DNA: TGTGCCAGCAGCCAGGGGGGGGCGGGGGGATCAGACGAGCAGTACTTC.